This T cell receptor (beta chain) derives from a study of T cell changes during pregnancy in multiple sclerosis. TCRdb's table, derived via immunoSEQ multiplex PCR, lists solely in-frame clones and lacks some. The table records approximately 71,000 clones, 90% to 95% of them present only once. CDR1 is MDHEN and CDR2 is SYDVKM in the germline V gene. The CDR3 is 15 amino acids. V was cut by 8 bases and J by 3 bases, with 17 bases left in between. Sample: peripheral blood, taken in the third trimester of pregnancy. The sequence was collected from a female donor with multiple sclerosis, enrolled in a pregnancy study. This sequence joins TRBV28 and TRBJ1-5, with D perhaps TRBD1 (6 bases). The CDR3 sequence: CASGVSTGINQPQHF. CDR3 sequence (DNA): TGTGCCAGCGGGGTGAGTACAGGGATCAATCAGCCCCAGCATTTT.